Below are 29 T cell receptor beta chains sequenced from a single sample in a study of blood T cell repertoires in COVID-19. The method was immunoSEQ multiplex PCR; TCRdb's version includes in-frame clones alone and lacks a portion of them. The sample has roughly 120,000 clones, around 80% seen once. Sequencing used peripheral blood. Every receptor here comes from a man in his 70s with acute or convalescent COVID-19.

This clone was detected only once. The chain couples TRBV4-2 to TRBJ2-1; TRBD2 aligns across 11 bases. CDR3 length equals 19 residues. In germline, CDR1 is LGHNA, CDR2 YNFKEQ. V dropped 0 bases and J dropped 7; count of bases not matched to a gene: 14. CDR3 residues: CASSQETQFGSGGVNEQFF. CDR3 nucleotides: TGTGCCAGCAGCCAAGAGACCCAATTTGGTAGCGGGGGGGTTAATGAGCAGTTCTTC.

This clone was seen a few times. This chain links TRBV12-5 with TRBJ1-5; D is perhaps TRBD1 (6 bases). CDR3 length: 15 residues. Between the trimmed V and J ends, which lost 5 bases and 2 bases, there was a span of 13 bases. Germline V gene data show CDR1 as LGHNT and CDR2 as FRNRAP. DNA for the CDR3: TGTGCTAGTGGTCCCAGGGGAGGGGGCAATCAGCCCCAGCATTTT. This sequence encodes CASGPRGGGNQPQHF. The full variable domain, completed using reference TRBV12-5 and TRBJ1-5, is DARVTQTPRHKVTEMGQEVTMRCQPILGHNTVFWYRQTMMQGLELLAYFRNRAPLDDSGMPKDRFSAEMPDATLATLKIQPSEPRDSAVYFCASGPRGGGNQPQHFGDGTRLSIL.

In this sample, this clone turned up once. The CDR3 reads CASTSDRTPNTEAFF. CDR3 in DNA: TGTGCCAGTACCTCGGACAGAACCCCGAACACTGAAGCTTTCTTT. The rearrangement uses TRBV19 and TRBJ1-1; possible D gene TRBD1, 6 bases. There are 15 residues in the CDR3. The V and J ends lost 7 bases and 1 base respectively, with 16 bases between them. Per the germline V gene, CDR1 is LNHDA and CDR2 is SQIVND (reference sequence).

The V call is TRBV3-1 (or the pseudogene TRBV3-2), the J call TRBJ2-5; 7 nucleotides line up with TRBD1. This CDR3 has 14 residues. Trimming removed 4 bases from V and 2 bases from J; junction bases left unmatched: 4. Germline assignment: CDR1 LGHDT and CDR2 YNNKEL (reference sequence). In DNA, the CDR3 is TGTGCCAGCAGCCTCTGGGACAGACAAGAGACCCAGTACTTC. Translated: CASSLWDRQETQYF.

Worth noting for this clone: The sample holds other DNA sequences that translate to the same CDR3. The V call is TRBV6-5, the J call TRBJ1-5, with 8 bases matching TRBD1. Looked up from germline, CDR1 is MNHEY and CDR2 is SVGAGI. This CDR3 has 15 residues. With 6 bases clipped from V and 1 base from J, the junction kept 5 bases outside the gene matches. CDR3 loop: CASSRDRGSNQPQHF. In nucleotides, the CDR3 is TGTGCCAGCAGCCGCGACAGGGGCAGCAATCAGCCCCAGCATTTT.

The V gene is TRBV3-1 (or the pseudogene TRBV3-2), the J gene TRBJ2-1; 13 nucleotides agree with TRBD2. J lost 6 bases, V lost 4 bases, and 12 bases had no gene match. The CDR3 totals 18 residues. Looked up from germline, CDR1 is LGHDT and CDR2 is YNNKEL (reference sequence). The CDR3 protein is CASSLLLGLAGKSNEQFF. The DNA of the CDR3 is TGTGCCAGCAGCCTTCTCCTGGGACTAGCGGGGAAATCCAATGAGCAGTTCTTC.

CDR3 loop: CASSLLSGETQYF. The CDR3 nucleotides are TGTGCCAGCAGCTTACTCTCCGGTGAGACCCAGTACTTC. V usage is TRBV7-9 and J usage is TRBJ2-5, with D unclear. The CDR3 length is 13 residues. Germline lookup yields CDR1 SEHNR and CDR2 FQNEAQ (reference sequence). V lost 2 bases, J lost 5 bases, and 9 bases lay in between.

The chain combines TRBV27 with TRBJ1-1; 11 positions match TRBD1. The germline gives CDR1 MNHEY, CDR2 SMNVEV (reference sequence). The V segment lost 6 bases and the J segment 4 bases; nucleotides outside the gene matches: 4. The CDR3 consists of 14 residues. The CDR3 protein is CASSLGTGGTEAFF. The CDR3 nucleotides are TGTGCCAGCAGCCTCGGGACAGGGGGCACTGAAGCTTTCTTT.

This rearrangement joins TRBV24-1 to TRBJ1-2; 8 bases are a match to TRBD1. The ends lost 0 bases at V and 3 bases at J; junction bases unmatched: 2. Germline-derived CDR1 and CDR2 are KGHDR and SFDVKD. CDR3 length: 15 amino acids. CDR3 region: CATSDLPGGYYGYTF. CDR3 nucleotides: TGTGCCACCAGTGATTTGCCAGGGGGCTACTATGGCTACACCTTC.

A note on this clone: Given a much more abundant clone one base away, this may be a read error. The chain links TRBV5-8 to TRBJ1-1, with a weak D call TRBD1 (6 bases). Germline assignment: CDR1 SGHTS and CDR2 YDEGEE. V lost 4 bases and J lost 1, with 8 bases in between. CDR3 length: 13 amino acids. CDR3 nucleotides: TGTGCCAGCAGCCAGGGACAGAACACTGAAGCTTTCTTT. Translating gives CASSQGQNTEAFF.

The chain links TRBV7-9 to TRBJ1-1; unclear D gene. V was clipped by 2 bases and J by 6 bases, with 10 bases between them. Germline CDR1 reads SEHNR; CDR2 reads FQNEAQ (reference sequence). This CDR3 is built from 13 residues. CDR3 nucleotide sequence: TGTGCCAGCAGCTTACGGGAAGTGTCTGAAGCTTTCTTT. The encoded protein is CASSLREVSEAFF.

The chain combines TRBV3-1 (or the pseudogene TRBV3-2) with TRBJ1-1; D remains ambiguous. Deletions cut 4 bases from V and 10 bases from J, with 13 bases between. Per the germline V gene, CDR1 is LGHDT and CDR2 is YNNKEL (reference sequence). The CDR3 covers 12 residues. The CDR3 spells CASSPEVAPAFF. Written as DNA, the CDR3 is TGTGCCAGCAGCCCCGAAGTGGCCCCAGCTTTCTTT.

The chain is built from TRBV7-2 and TRBJ2-7; no firm D call. In germline, CDR1 is SGHTA, CDR2 FQGNSA. There are 14 residues in the CDR3. Between the trimmed V and J ends, which lost 1 base and 3 bases, there was a span of 10 bases. For the CDR3, the DNA is TGTGCCAGCAGCTTAGGTCCGAGCTTCTACGAGCAGTACTTC. As protein: CASSLGPSFYEQYF.

V is TRBV27 and J is TRBJ2-7; D remains ambiguous. V was pared by 0 bases and J by 0 bases, with 12 bases between. Per the germline V gene, CDR1 is MNHEY and CDR2 is SMNVEV (reference sequence). The CDR3 has 16 amino acids. The CDR3 reads CASSLSFTASSYEQYF. The CDR3 DNA sequence: TGTGCCAGCAGTTTATCCTTTACAGCCAGCTCCTACGAGCAGTACTTC.

The chain joins TRBV7-2 to TRBJ2-2; tentative D call: TRBD1 (6 bases). CDR3 length: 15 residues. Germline-derived CDR1 and CDR2 are SGHTA and FQGNSA. The V gene lost 5 bases and the J gene lost 0 bases, with 10 bases spanning the gap. In DNA form, the CDR3 reads TGTGCCAGCAGCCCGCCAGGGGCGAACACCGGGGAGCTGTTTTTT. It specifies CASSPPGANTGELFF. Full variable domain (outside the CDR3, taken from reference TRBV7-2 and TRBJ2-2): GAGVSQSPSNKVTEKGKDVELRCDPISGHTALYWYRQSLGQGLEFLIYFQGNSAPDKSGLPSDRFSAERTGGSVSTLTIQRTQQEDSAVYLCASSPPGANTGELFFGEGSRLTVL.

The gene calls are TRBV5-1 and TRBJ1-1, with 7 bases that match TRBD1. The V segment lost 2 bases and the J segment 1 base; nucleotides outside the gene matches: 2. The length of the CDR3 is 14 residues. The germline CDR1 and CDR2 sequences are SGHRS and YFSETQ. CDR3 sequence: CASSFDRENTEAFF. The DNA of the CDR3 is TGCGCCAGCAGCTTTGACAGGGAGAACACTGAAGCTTTCTTT.

This chain connects TRBV4-2 to TRBJ2-5; 9 nucleotides line up with TRBD2. V dropped 3 bases and J dropped 4; count of bases not matched to a gene: 6. Looked up from germline, CDR1 is LGHNA and CDR2 is YNFKEQ. The CDR3 totals 15 residues. The CDR3 region has the DNA TGTGCCAGCAGCCAGGAGGCGGGGGGGGTAGAGACCCAGTACTTC. This encodes CASSQEAGGVETQYF.

This chain links TRBV28 with TRBJ1-1; no definite D call. This CDR3 is 15 amino acids long. With 3 bases removed from V and 3 bases from J, the gap between germline ends came to 14 bases. CDR1 and CDR2 (germline): MDHEN, SYDVKM. CDR3 loop: CASSFGRQRHTEAFF. CDR3 coding DNA: TGTGCCAGCAGTTTTGGAAGACAACGACACACTGAAGCTTTCTTT.

The rearrangement joins TRBV20-1 to TRBJ1-1, with D possibly matching TRBD1 (5 bases). Germline CDR1 and CDR2: DFQATT and SNEGSKA (reference sequence). The CDR3 extends over 14 amino acids. Deletions cut 3 bases from V and 3 bases from J, with 14 bases between. The CDR3 loop is CSASKVRAHTEAFF. The CDR3 bases are TGCAGTGCTAGTAAGGTCAGGGCCCACACTGAAGCTTTCTTT.

This clone has a handful of counts. V is TRBV7-9 and J is TRBJ1-5, with 7 bases fitting TRBD1. The V gene end was trimmed by 1 base and the J gene end by 0 bases; junction bases not matched to a gene: 3. The CDR3 extends over 16 amino acids. CDR1 SEHNR and CDR2 FQNEAQ come from the germline V gene (reference sequence). The chain's CDR3 is CASSLDRQGSNQPQHF. For the CDR3, the DNA is TGTGCCAGCAGCTTAGATAGACAGGGTAGCAATCAGCCCCAGCATTTT.

The V and J genes are TRBV3-1 (or the pseudogene TRBV3-2) and TRBJ1-2; possibly TRBD1 for D (5 bases). Germline-derived CDR1 and CDR2 are LGHDT and YNNKEL (reference sequence). The CDR3 is 13 residues long. Trimming took off 3 bases at V and 6 bases at J, with 11 bases between the two ends. The CDR3 loop reads CASSQVSGNGYTF. In nucleotides, the CDR3 is TGTGCCAGCAGCCAGGTTTCAGGGAATGGCTACACCTTC.

A single count supports this clone. V usage is TRBV6-4 and J usage is TRBJ2-5; D is perhaps TRBD2 (6 bases). Germline assignment: CDR1 MRHNA and CDR2 SNTAGT. CDR3 size: 15 residues. V dropped 6 bases and J dropped 3 bases, with 17 bases sitting between them. CDR3 amino acids: CASRTPSPGEETQYF. The DNA of the CDR3 is TGTGCCAGCAGGACCCCATCCCCGGGGGAAGAGACCCAGTACTTC.

The chain links TRBV19 to TRBJ1-5; 10 bases align to TRBD1. The CDR3 length is 15 residues. V trimming: 9 bases; J trimming: 5 bases; junction bases outside the gene matches: 10. Germline CDR1 and CDR2: LNHDA and SQIVND (reference sequence). CDR3 in amino acids: CASHLAGTGDQPQHF. CDR3 DNA sequence: TGTGCCAGCCACTTAGCCGGGACAGGGGATCAGCCCCAGCATTTT.

V is TRBV18 and J is TRBJ2-3, with 12 bases matching TRBD1. V was pared by 1 base and J by 5 bases, with 4 bases of the junction left unmatched. CDR3 length equals 16 residues. The germline V gene encodes CDR1 KGHSH and CDR2 LQKENI. CDR3 region: CASSPQGQGAGDTQYF. DNA for the CDR3: TGTGCCAGCTCACCACAGGGACAGGGGGCCGGAGATACGCAGTATTTT.

V usage is TRBV18 and J usage is TRBJ1-5; no definite D call. Trimming took off 3 bases at V and 1 base at J, with 10 bases between the two ends. Germline values: CDR1 KGHSH, CDR2 LQKENI. This CDR3 spans 15 amino acids. The CDR3 nucleotides read TGTGCCAGCTCACCGCAGGCCCTCAGCAATCAGCCCCAGCATTTT. This gives the protein CASSPQALSNQPQHF.

This chain uses TRBV5-1 with TRBJ2-2, with 7 bases aligning to TRBD1. Germline CDR1 reads SGHRS; CDR2 reads YFSETQ. V was pared by 3 bases and J by 6 bases, with 2 bases of the junction left unmatched. The CDR3 is made up of 13 amino acids. CDR3 sequence: CASSYRGPGELFF. The CDR3 DNA follows: TGCGCCAGCAGCTACAGGGGCCCCGGGGAGCTGTTTTTT.

This chain links TRBV19 with TRBJ2-5; the match to TRBD1 covers 9 bases. Germline V gives CDR1 LNHDA, CDR2 SQIVND (reference sequence). The CDR3 consists of 15 residues. V lost 9 bases, J lost 4 bases, and 12 bases stayed unmatched. DNA of the CDR3: TGTGCCAGCCGGGGGAAGGACAGGGGAGGAGAGACCCAGTACTTC. This encodes CASRGKDRGGETQYF.

The chain carries TRBV6-5 and TRBJ2-5; weak D call: TRBD1 (6 bases). Trimming left V 6 bases short and J 1 base short, with 12 bases between. This CDR3 spans 14 amino acids. The V gene's germline CDR1 is MNHEY and CDR2 SVGAGI. The CDR3 sequence is CASSLGTIQETQYF. The CDR3 DNA reads TGTGCCAGCAGCCTCGGGACAATCCAAGAGACCCAGTACTTC.

This sequence joins TRBV3-1 (or the pseudogene TRBV3-2) and TRBJ1-6; possibly TRBD1 for D (6 bases). Between the trimmed V and J ends, which lost 0 bases and 7 bases, there was a span of 10 bases. Germline values: CDR1 LGHDT, CDR2 YNNKEL (reference sequence). This CDR3 has 15 residues. The CDR3 DNA sequence: TGTGCCAGCAGCCAAGAACAGGGCATGAATTCACCCCTCCACTTT. Protein product: CASSQEQGMNSPLHF.